The subject of this entry is one TCR beta chain. The data are from a study of blood T cell repertoires in COVID-19. Study details: Italy, Spain and the United States were the sources of the convalescent and acute COVID-19 samples. The cDNA or gDNA used as material had been derived from T cells, B-cell-depleted T cells, or PBMCs.

Germline loops: CDR1 SGHAT, CDR2 FQNNGV. This CDR3 has 13 residues. With 7 bases removed from V and 8 bases from J, the gap between germline ends came to 15 bases. Authors' processing steps: Reference gene primer amplification yielded estimated nucleated cell counts. Some clones are missing from TCRdb's copy, which holds only in-frame ones; the method was immunoSEQ multiplex PCR. The DNA gave D and trimming, while V, J and clone size come from that table. This table has 55,000 or so clones, 88% appearing once. This sequence was found in a man aged 55-75 years with active COVID-19. V gene TRBV11-2 combines with J gene TRBJ2-1, with a weak D call TRBD2 (6 bases). Sequencing was performed on peripheral blood. The CDR3 is CASNLVQRDEQFF. DNA of the CDR3: TGTGCCAGCAACCTAGTACAGCGGGATGAGCAGTTCTTC.